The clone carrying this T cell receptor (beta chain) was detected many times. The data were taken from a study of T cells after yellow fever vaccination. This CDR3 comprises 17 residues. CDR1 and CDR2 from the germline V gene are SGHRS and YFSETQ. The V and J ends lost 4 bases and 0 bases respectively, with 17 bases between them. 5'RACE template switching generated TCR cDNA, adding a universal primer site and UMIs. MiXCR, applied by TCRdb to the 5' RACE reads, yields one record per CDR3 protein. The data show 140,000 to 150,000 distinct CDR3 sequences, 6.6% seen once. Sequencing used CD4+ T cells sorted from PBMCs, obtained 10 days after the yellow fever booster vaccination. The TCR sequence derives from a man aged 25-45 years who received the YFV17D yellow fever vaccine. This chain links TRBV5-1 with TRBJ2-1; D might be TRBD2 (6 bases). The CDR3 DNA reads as TGCGCCAGCAGCCCAGGCGGGACGGGAACCTCCTACAATGAGCAGTTCTTC. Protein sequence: CASSPGGTGTSYNEQFF.